Listed here are 4 T cell receptor beta chains from one sample, sequenced in a study of T-cell reconstitution after alpha-beta-depleted transplantation in children (dated by TCRdb to 2016 to 2017). The label giving this sample's treatment or condition can be read as: allogeneic hematopoietic cell transplantation with graft depleted of TCRalphabeta T cells and CD19 B cells. The receptor library was made with PCR. Sequencing relied on an Illumina HiSeq 2500. Molecular barcoding was employed in the preparation of TCR libraries, with unique molecular identifiers being used to normalize TCRbeta repertoire quantification. TCRdb reran the public reads through fastp at Q25 and MiXCR, keeping productive beta chains. Entries that share a CDR3 protein sequence are merged under the most common genes and DNA. The sample has 500,000 or so distinct CDR3 sequences on record, 11% of them singletons. The ten largest clones take up 14% of the sample.

The sequenced sample was PBMCs, mostly from graft donor cells, obtained 180 days after TCRalphabeta/CD19-depleted stem cell transplant. Every receptor here comes from a female patient aged 2 to 10 who had a stem cell transplant for aplastic anemia, so the T cells may come from the graft donor.

J is TRBJ2-1 and V is TRBV12-3 or TRBV12-4; 11 bases map to TRBD1. The V gene end was trimmed by 3 bases and the J gene end by 7 bases; junction bases not matched to a gene: 5. The length of the CDR3 is 15 residues. The CDR3 region has the DNA TGTGCCAGCAGTTTCCGGGACAGGGGGTCAAATGAGCAGTTCTTC. Translating it yields CASSFRDRGSNEQFF.

Worth noting for this clonotype: The final CDR3 position lacks the conserved phenylalanine or tryptophan, pointing to a likely read error. V is TRBV5-5 and J is TRBJ2-3; D is undetermined. Germline V CDR1 and CDR2: SGHKS, YYEKEE (reference sequence). The CDR3 totals 12 residues. In DNA form, the CDR3 reads TGTGCCAGCCGCTTGGTTTCATATACGCAGTATTTG. Amino acids: CASRLVSYTQYL.

The table lists this clonotype with many counts. The chain links TRBV28 to TRBJ2-1; 11 nucleotides match TRBD1. The CDR3 is 16 residues long. Germline loops: CDR1 MDHEN, CDR2 SYDVKM. The J segment lost 6 bases and the V segment lost 1 base, leaving 5 bases of the junction unmatched. The CDR3 DNA reads TGTGCCAGCAGTTTATCCGGACAGGGGGCGATCAATGAGCAGTTCTTC. It yields the protein CASSLSGQGAINEQFF. Full variable domain (rest looked up from reference TRBV28 and TRBJ2-1): DVKVTQSSRYLVKRTGEKVFLECVQDMDHENMFWYRQDPGLGLRLIYFSYDVKMKEKGDIPEGYSVSREKKERFSLILESASTNQTSMYLCASSLSGQGAINEQFFGPGTRLTVL.

This clonotype was observed a handful of times. This chain's CDR3 is CASSSGPGAYEQYV. In nucleotides, the CDR3 is TGTGCCAGCAGTTCCGGACCCGGAGCCTACGAGCAGTACGTC. The chain combines TRBV12-3 or TRBV12-4 with TRBJ2-7; no reliable D call. Trimming left V 4 bases short and J 2 bases short, with 12 bases between. The CDR3 contains 14 residues.